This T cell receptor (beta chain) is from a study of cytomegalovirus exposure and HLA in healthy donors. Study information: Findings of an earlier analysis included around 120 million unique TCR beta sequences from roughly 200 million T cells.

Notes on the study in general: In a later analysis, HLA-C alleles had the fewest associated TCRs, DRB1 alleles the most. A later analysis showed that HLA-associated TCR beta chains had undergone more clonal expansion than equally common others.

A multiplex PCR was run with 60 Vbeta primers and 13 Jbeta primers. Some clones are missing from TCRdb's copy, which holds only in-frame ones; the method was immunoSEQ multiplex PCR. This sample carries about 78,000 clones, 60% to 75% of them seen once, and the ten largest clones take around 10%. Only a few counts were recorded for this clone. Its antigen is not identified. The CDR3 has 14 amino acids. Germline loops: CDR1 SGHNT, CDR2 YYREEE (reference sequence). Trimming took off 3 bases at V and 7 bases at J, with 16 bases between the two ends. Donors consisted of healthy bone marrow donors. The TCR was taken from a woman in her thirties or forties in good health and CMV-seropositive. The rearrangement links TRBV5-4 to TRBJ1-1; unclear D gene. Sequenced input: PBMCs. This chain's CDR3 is CASSYVGRRDEAFF. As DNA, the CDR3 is TGTGCCAGCAGCTACGTCGGGCGACGGGATGAAGCTTTCTTT.